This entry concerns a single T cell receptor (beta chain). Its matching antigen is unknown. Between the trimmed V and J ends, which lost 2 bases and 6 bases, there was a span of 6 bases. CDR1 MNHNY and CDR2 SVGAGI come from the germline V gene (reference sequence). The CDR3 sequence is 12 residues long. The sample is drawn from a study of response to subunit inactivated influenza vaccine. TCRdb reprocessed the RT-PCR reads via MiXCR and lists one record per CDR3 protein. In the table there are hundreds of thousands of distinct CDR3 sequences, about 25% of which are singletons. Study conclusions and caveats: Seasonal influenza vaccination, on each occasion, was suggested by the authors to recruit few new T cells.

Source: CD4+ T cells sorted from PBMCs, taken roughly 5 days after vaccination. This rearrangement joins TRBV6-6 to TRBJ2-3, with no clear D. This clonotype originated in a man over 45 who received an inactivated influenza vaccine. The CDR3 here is CASSYHYDTQYF. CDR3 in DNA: TGTGCCAGCAGTTACCATTACGATACGCAGTATTTT.